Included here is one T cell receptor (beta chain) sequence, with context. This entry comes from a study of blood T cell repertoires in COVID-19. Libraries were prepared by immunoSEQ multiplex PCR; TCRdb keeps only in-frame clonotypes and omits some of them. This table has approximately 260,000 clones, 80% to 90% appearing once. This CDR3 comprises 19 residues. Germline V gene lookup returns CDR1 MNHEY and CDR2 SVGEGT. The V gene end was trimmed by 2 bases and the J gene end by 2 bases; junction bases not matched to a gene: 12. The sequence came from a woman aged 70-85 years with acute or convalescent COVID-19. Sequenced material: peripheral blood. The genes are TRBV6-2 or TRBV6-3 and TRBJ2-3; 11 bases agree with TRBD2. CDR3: CASSYLSPSGGLITDTQYF. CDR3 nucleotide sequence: TGTGCCAGCAGTTACCTGTCGCCTAGCGGGGGGCTCATCACAGATACGCAGTATTTT.